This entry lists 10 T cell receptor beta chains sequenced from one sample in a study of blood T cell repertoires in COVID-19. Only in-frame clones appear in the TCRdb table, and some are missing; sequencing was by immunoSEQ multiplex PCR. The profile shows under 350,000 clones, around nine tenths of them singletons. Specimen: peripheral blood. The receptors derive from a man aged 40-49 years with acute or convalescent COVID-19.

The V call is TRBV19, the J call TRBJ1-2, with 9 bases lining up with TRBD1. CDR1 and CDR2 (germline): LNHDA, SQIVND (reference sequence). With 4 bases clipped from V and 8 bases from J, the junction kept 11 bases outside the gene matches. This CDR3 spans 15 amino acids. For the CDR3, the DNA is TGTGCCAGTAGTAAAGGGGCGGGACAGGGTGCCGGCTACACCTTC. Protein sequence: CASSKGAGQGAGYTF.

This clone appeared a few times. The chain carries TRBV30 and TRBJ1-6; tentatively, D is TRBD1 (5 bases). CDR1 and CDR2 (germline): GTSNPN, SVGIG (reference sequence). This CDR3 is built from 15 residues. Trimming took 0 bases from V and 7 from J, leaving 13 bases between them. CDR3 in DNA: TGTGCCTGGAGTGTAGGGCAGGGCGGCAATTCACCCCTCCACTTT. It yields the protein CAWSVGQGGNSPLHF.

CDR3 residues: CASSQGAGGREQYF. CDR3 DNA sequence: TGTGCCAGCAGCCAAGGAGCGGGGGGGCGCGAGCAGTACTTC. The chain employs TRBV3-1 (or the pseudogene TRBV3-2) and TRBJ2-7; 10 positions agree with TRBD2. The junction had 3 bases not matched to a gene; V was cut back by 1 base and J by 6 bases. This CDR3 is 14 amino acids long. The germline gives CDR1 LGHDT, CDR2 YNNKEL (reference sequence).

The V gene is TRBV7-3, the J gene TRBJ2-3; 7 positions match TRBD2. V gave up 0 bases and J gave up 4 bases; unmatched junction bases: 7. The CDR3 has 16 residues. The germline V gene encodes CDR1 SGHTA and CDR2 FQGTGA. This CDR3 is CASSLTTGGGADTQYF. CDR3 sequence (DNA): TGTGCCAGCAGCTTAACGACGGGAGGCGGGGCAGATACGCAGTATTTT.

DNA for the CDR3: TGTGCCAGCAGCCAAGGCAGAGAGCAGTTCTTC. It translates to CASSQGREQFF. This chain connects TRBV4-2 to TRBJ2-1; D is undetermined. The CDR3 is 11 residues long. The V gene lost 1 base and the J gene lost 10 bases, with 5 bases spanning the gap. The germline V gene has CDR1 LGHNA and CDR2 YNFKEQ.

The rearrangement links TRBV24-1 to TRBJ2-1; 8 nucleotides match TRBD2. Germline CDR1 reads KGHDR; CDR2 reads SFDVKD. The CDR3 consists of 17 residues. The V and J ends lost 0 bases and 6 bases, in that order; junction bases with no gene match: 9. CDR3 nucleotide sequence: TGTGCCACCAGTGATTTGCAATCCGGGGGGGCGTTCAATGAGCAGTTCTTC. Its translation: CATSDLQSGGAFNEQFF.

CDR3 sequence: CASSLAVFTGGEPQHF. In DNA form, the CDR3 reads TGTGCCAGCAGCTTGGCAGTATTTACAGGGGGTGAGCCCCAGCATTTT. The rearrangement links TRBV5-5 to TRBJ1-5; 8 positions agree with TRBD1. The V gene end was trimmed by 0 bases and the J gene end by 8 bases; junction bases not matched to a gene: 10. From germline, CDR1 is SGHKS and CDR2 YYEKEE (reference sequence). The CDR3 runs 16 residues.

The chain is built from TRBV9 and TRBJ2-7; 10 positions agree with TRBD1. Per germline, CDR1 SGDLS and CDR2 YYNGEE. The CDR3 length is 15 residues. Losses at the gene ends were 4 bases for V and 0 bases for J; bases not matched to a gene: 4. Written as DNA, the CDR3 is TGTGCCAGCAGCACGGGACAGGGGTTCTCCTACGAGCAGTACTTC. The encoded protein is CASSTGQGFSYEQYF.

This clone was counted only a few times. As DNA, the CDR3 is TGTGCCAGCAGCCAAGATTGGTCAGGGCACACTGAAGCTTTCTTT. It encodes CASSQDWSGHTEAFF. J is TRBJ1-1 and V is TRBV4-2, with TRBD1 as a possible D gene (5 bases). Per the germline V gene, CDR1 is LGHNA and CDR2 is YNFKEQ. Trimming removed 0 bases from V and 3 bases from J, with 11 bases in between. This CDR3 has 15 amino acids.

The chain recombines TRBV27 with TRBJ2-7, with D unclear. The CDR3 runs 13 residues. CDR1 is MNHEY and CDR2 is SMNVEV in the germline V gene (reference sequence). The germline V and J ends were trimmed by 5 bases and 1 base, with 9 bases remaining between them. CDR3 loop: CASSLQESYEQYF. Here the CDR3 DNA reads TGTGCCAGCAGTCTTCAGGAATCCTACGAGCAGTACTTC.